Below, 19 T cell receptor beta chains from the same sample are listed, as sequenced in a study of blood T cell repertoires in COVID-19. Generated by immunoSEQ multiplex PCR, the TCRdb table keeps only in-frame clones and is missing some. The sample carries some 120,000 clones, approximately 74% recorded once. Sequencing was performed on peripheral blood. Every receptor here comes from an elderly man with COVID-19, enrolled during active disease.

J is TRBJ2-1 and V is TRBV6-6; D possibly corresponds to TRBD1 (6 bases). The CDR3 sequence is 13 residues long. V gave up 6 bases and J gave up 6 bases, with 12 bases separating them. Germline V gives CDR1 MNHNY, CDR2 SVGAGI (reference sequence). Written as DNA, the CDR3 is TGTGCCAGCAGAGGCACGGACAGCAATGAGCAGTTCTTC. This codes for CASRGTDSNEQFF.

CDR3 nucleotide sequence: TGTGCCAGCAGTCTGGACAGGGGCAGGGCAGATACGCAGTATTTT. As protein: CASSLDRGRADTQYF. The chain employs TRBV2 and TRBJ2-3, with TRBD1 matching 9 bases. CDR3 length: 15 residues. Germline V gene sequence: CDR1 SNHLY, CDR2 FYNNEI. V was clipped by 5 bases and J by 4 bases; unmatched bases: 7.

This clone has a handful of counts. V is TRBV28 and J is TRBJ1-2, with 7 bases matching TRBD1. Germline loops: CDR1 MDHEN, CDR2 SYDVKM. The CDR3 is 14 amino acids. With 6 bases clipped from V and 0 bases from J, the junction kept 4 bases outside the gene matches. The CDR3 coding sequence is TGTGCCAGCAGGCTGGACAGGACTAACTATGGCTACACCTTC. It is translated as CASRLDRTNYGYTF.

J is TRBJ2-1 and V is TRBV28, with D unresolved. The V gene lost 6 bases and the J gene lost 12 bases, with 18 bases spanning the gap. The germline CDR1 and CDR2 sequences are MDHEN and SYDVKM. The CDR3 sequence is 13 residues long. The CDR3 loop reads CASSSVRSVGQFF. CDR3 in DNA: TGTGCCAGCAGCTCAGTGAGGAGCGTGGGGCAGTTCTTC.

The chain couples TRBV10-2 to TRBJ1-2; D gene ambiguous. The germline V gene encodes CDR1 WSHSY and CDR2 SAAADI. The CDR3 has 14 residues. Trimming took off 4 bases at V and 2 bases at J, with 11 bases between the two ends. The CDR3 protein is CASSGGSRNYGYTF. CDR3 DNA: TGCGCCAGCAGTGGAGGCTCCCGAAACTATGGCTACACCTTC.

There are a few counts of this clone. The V call is TRBV7-9, the J call TRBJ2-5; 10 bases are shared with TRBD1. This CDR3 comprises 17 residues. The J segment lost 1 base and the V segment lost 0 bases, leaving 5 bases of the junction unmatched. Germline V gene lookup returns CDR1 SEHNR and CDR2 FQNEAQ (reference sequence). CDR3: CASSLALTGGGQETQYF. CDR3 nucleotide sequence: TGTGCCAGCAGCTTAGCGCTGACAGGGGGCGGCCAAGAGACCCAGTACTTC.

This chain joins TRBV6-6 and TRBJ1-4, with 10 bases aligning to TRBD1. This CDR3 comprises 15 residues. Per germline, CDR1 MNHNY and CDR2 SVGAGI (reference sequence). J gave up 8 bases and V 2 bases, and 5 bases lay outside the gene matches. The CDR3, as DNA: TGTGCCAGCAGTTACACTACGGGACAGGGGGAAAAACTGTTTTTT. Amino acids: CASSYTTGQGEKLFF.

J is TRBJ2-7 and V is TRBV10-2, with D perhaps matching TRBD1 (5 bases). Germline assignment: CDR1 WSHSY and CDR2 SAAADI. V gave up 6 bases and J gave up 1 base, with 10 bases separating them. The CDR3 totals 13 residues. The CDR3 nucleotides read TGCGCCAGCAGGTCGCCAGGGTCCTACGAGCAGTACTTC. Protein product: CASRSPGSYEQYF.

V usage is TRBV28 and J usage is TRBJ1-2; tentative D call: TRBD1 (5 bases). V lost 7 bases and J 5 bases, leaving 20 bases between the germline ends. The CDR3 runs 15 residues. CDR1 and CDR2 from the germline V gene are MDHEN and SYDVKM. This CDR3 is CASTPGGDPTYGYTF. The CDR3 nucleotides are TGTGCCAGCACCCCAGGAGGGGATCCTACTTATGGCTACACCTTC.

The rearrangement uses TRBV9 and TRBJ1-2; D gene uncertain. Germline assignment: CDR1 SGDLS and CDR2 YYNGEE. This CDR3 has 14 amino acids. Trimming took 0 bases from V and 4 from J, leaving 10 bases between them. DNA of the CDR3: TGTGCCAGCAGCGTAGTTGCAGATTCCTATGGCTACACCTTC. It specifies CASSVVADSYGYTF.

CDR3 sequence: CASSYGQGQPQHF. The CDR3 nucleotides read TGTGCCAGCAGCTATGGACAGGGCCAGCCCCAGCATTTT. The chain carries TRBV7-8 and TRBJ1-5; TRBD1 aligns across 8 bases. The length of the CDR3 is 13 residues. V trimming: 4 bases; J trimming: 7 bases; junction bases outside the gene matches: 3. Germline loops: CDR1 SGHVS, CDR2 FQNEAQ.

The chain links TRBV3-1 (or the pseudogene TRBV3-2) to TRBJ2-7; weak D call: TRBD1 (5 bases). The CDR3 is made up of 14 amino acids. V gave up 4 bases and J gave up 0 bases, with 10 bases separating them. From germline, CDR1 is LGHDT and CDR2 YNNKEL (reference sequence). Here the CDR3 reads CASSRTGTSYEQYF. The CDR3 bases are TGTGCCAGCAGCCGAACAGGAACCTCCTACGAGCAGTACTTC.

V gene TRBV2 combines with J gene TRBJ2-7, with 15 nucleotides matching TRBD2. CDR3 length: 16 amino acids. Germline V gene data show CDR1 as SNHLY and CDR2 as FYNNEI. With V trimmed by 2 bases and J by 6 bases, 5 bases remained unmatched. The CDR3 reads CASSELRTSGRGEQYF. The CDR3 region has the DNA TGTGCCAGCAGTGAACTACGGACTAGCGGGAGGGGCGAGCAGTACTTC.

This chain links TRBV11-2 with TRBJ2-5, with 10 bases matching TRBD2. The CDR3 loop spans 14 amino acids. With V trimmed by 5 bases and J by 2 bases, 2 bases remained unmatched. CDR1 is SGHAT and CDR2 is FQNNGV in the germline V gene. The CDR3 sequence: CASSPGLAQETQYF. In DNA, the CDR3 is TGTGCCAGCAGCCCGGGACTAGCGCAAGAGACCCAGTACTTC.

The chain carries TRBV6-5 and TRBJ2-7; D perhaps matches TRBD1 (6 bases). Germline V lookup: CDR1 MNHEY, CDR2 SVGAGI. The CDR3 consists of 13 residues. Trimming pared 6 bases from V and 2 bases from J, leaving 11 bases between. In nucleotides, the CDR3 is TGTGCCAGCAGCCAGGACAGAACCTACGAGCAGTACTTC. It encodes CASSQDRTYEQYF.

The chain has TRBV4-3 and TRBJ2-1, with 7 bases fitting TRBD1. The CDR3 has 17 amino acids. After removal of 1 base from V and 7 bases from J, the junction contained 13 bases not matched to a gene. Germline V gives CDR1 LGHNA, CDR2 YSLEER. CDR3 DNA: TGCGCCAGCAGCCAAGGCCTACCAGGGGGAGTTATAAATGAGCAGTTCTTC. Amino acid sequence: CASSQGLPGGVINEQFF.

A word on this clone: The same CDR3 arises from other DNA sequences in this sample as well. V usage is TRBV7-9 and J usage is TRBJ1-5; D is possibly TRBD1 (5 bases). The CDR3 sequence is 14 residues long. Germline CDR1 SEHNR, CDR2 FQNEAQ (reference sequence). V was pared by 1 base and J by 6 bases, with 10 bases between. CDR3 loop: CASSLGQGGQPQHF. The CDR3 DNA is TGTGCCAGCAGCTTAGGGCAGGGAGGTCAGCCCCAGCATTTT.

This clone showed up just a few times. The chain carries TRBV27 and TRBJ1-1; 7 nucleotides agree with TRBD1. The V gene end was trimmed by 6 bases and the J gene end by 2 bases; junction bases not matched to a gene: 3. The CDR3 has 13 residues. In germline, CDR1 is MNHEY, CDR2 SMNVEV (reference sequence). CDR3 DNA: TGTGCCAGCAGCCGGGACAGTAACACTGAAGCTTTCTTT. Translating gives CASSRDSNTEAFF.

This sequence joins TRBV6-6 and TRBJ1-5, with D possibly TRBD1 on 6 matching bases. V was pared by 5 bases and J by 3 bases, with 14 bases between. Looked up from germline, CDR1 is MNHNY and CDR2 is SVGAGI (reference sequence). The CDR3 covers 15 residues. CDR3 residues: CASSTGTPNNQPQHF. In nucleotides, the CDR3 is TGTGCCAGCAGTACCGGGACACCGAACAATCAGCCCCAGCATTTT.